Following are 10 T cell receptor beta chains from one sample sequenced in a study of identical twins. TCRdb reprocessed the 5' RACE reads via MiXCR and lists one record per CDR3 protein. Here the sample spans about 480,000 distinct CDR3 sequences, 12% to 15% being singletons. These data are also associated with another study on yellow fever vaccine responses in identical twins.

Sequenced sample: CD4+ T cells sorted from blood. These receptor sequences come from a young woman in good health.

Only a few counts were recorded for this clonotype. This chain joins TRBV11-2 and TRBJ2-3; D is undetermined. Trimming removed 2 bases from V and 0 bases from J, with 15 bases in between. The CDR3 consists of 17 residues. CDR1 SGHAT and CDR2 FQNNGV come from the germline V gene. CDR3 protein: CASSLFSIGQSTDTQYF. CDR3 in DNA: TGTGCCAGCAGCTTATTTTCAATAGGGCAGAGCACAGATACGCAGTATTTT.

The chain uses TRBV20-1 and TRBJ2-2; D is uncertain. Germline V gives CDR1 DFQATT, CDR2 SNEGSKA (reference sequence). The V and J ends lost 1 base and 8 bases respectively, with 11 bases between them. CDR3 length: 13 amino acids. CDR3: CSARGRYFGELFF. CDR3 DNA: TGCAGTGCTAGAGGGCGGTATTTTGGGGAGCTGTTTTTT.

This chain joins TRBV28 and TRBJ2-1; TRBD1 matches 9 bases. CDR1 is MDHEN and CDR2 is SYDVKM in the germline V gene. This CDR3 spans 15 amino acids. The J segment lost 3 bases and the V segment lost 8 bases, leaving 8 bases of the junction unmatched. Written as DNA, the CDR3 is TGTGCCAGCGTCCCCTCGACAGGGGGCTACAATGAGCAGTTCTTC. Amino acid sequence: CASVPSTGGYNEQFF.

The rearrangement links TRBV14 to TRBJ2-3; no reliable D call. Germline assignment: CDR1 SGHDN and CDR2 FVKESK. The CDR3 loop spans 12 amino acids. V was pared by 3 bases and J by 5 bases, with 6 bases between. The CDR3 reads CASSHVGDTQYF. As DNA, the CDR3 is TGTGCCAGCAGCCATGTGGGAGATACGCAGTATTTT.

This clonotype was picked up a small number of times. CDR3 sequence: CASRPDRGKTDTQYF. The CDR3 region has the DNA TGCGCCAGCAGACCTGACAGGGGAAAGACAGATACGCAGTATTTT. V and J are TRBV5-1 and TRBJ2-3; 8 nucleotides line up with TRBD1. The CDR3 covers 15 residues. Germline CDR1 is SGHRS and CDR2 is YFSETQ. Losses at the gene ends were 5 bases for V and 3 bases for J; bases not matched to a gene: 8.

The chain is built from TRBV5-6 and TRBJ2-2; D is unclear. This CDR3 spans 13 amino acids. Per the germline V gene, CDR1 is SGHDT and CDR2 is YYEEEE. V was trimmed by 4 bases and J by 6 bases, leaving 10 bases between them. CDR3 loop: CASSRPGAGELFF. In nucleotides, the CDR3 is TGTGCCAGCAGCAGACCCGGCGCCGGGGAGCTGTTTTTT.

The table lists this clonotype with many counts. J is TRBJ2-5 and V is TRBV2; unclear D gene. Per germline, CDR1 SNHLY and CDR2 FYNNEI. This CDR3 has 13 amino acids. V was shortened by 0 bases and J by 6 bases, with 8 bases between the two germline ends. The CDR3 here is CASSEALWQTQYF. CDR3 bases: TGTGCCAGCAGTGAAGCGCTTTGGCAGACCCAGTACTTC. Looking up the rest from reference TRBV2 and TRBJ2-5 gives the full variable domain: EPEVTQTPSHQVTQMGQEVILRCVPISNHLYFYWYRQILGQKVEFLVSFYNNEISEKSEIFDDQFSVERPDGSNFTLKIRSTKLEDSAMYFCASSEALWQTQYFGPGTRLLVL.

The table lists this clonotype with a few counts. The J gene is TRBJ2-3, the V gene TRBV7-2, with unresolved D. Looked up from germline, CDR1 is SGHTA and CDR2 is FQGNSA. V was cut by 2 bases and J by 2 bases, with 20 bases left in between. This CDR3 has 18 amino acids. The CDR3 nucleotides read TGTGCCAGCAGCTTACGCAGCCCTCACCCCATTACCACAGATACGCAGTATTTT. Its translation: CASSLRSPHPITTDTQYF.

This clonotype was seen more than once but under ten times. The CDR3 loop is CASSRISAGSGNTIYF. Here the CDR3 DNA reads TGTGCCAGCAGTCGCATTTCGGCAGGCTCTGGAAACACCATATATTTT. The J gene is TRBJ1-3, the V gene TRBV6-1; no reliable D call. V gave up 5 bases and J gave up 0 bases, with 14 bases separating them. The CDR3 is 16 residues long. Germline V gene lookup returns CDR1 MNHNS and CDR2 SASEGT.

This chain connects TRBV6-5 to TRBJ2-3; 7 positions match TRBD2. The CDR3 is 18 residues long. V lost 0 bases to trimming and J lost 4 bases; unmatched junction nucleotides: 13. Per the germline V gene, CDR1 is MNHEY and CDR2 is SVGAGI. In DNA, the CDR3 is TGTGCCAGCAGTTACTCAGGCCAGCGGGGAGTAGTCGCAGATACGCAGTATTTT. It specifies CASSYSGQRGVVADTQYF.